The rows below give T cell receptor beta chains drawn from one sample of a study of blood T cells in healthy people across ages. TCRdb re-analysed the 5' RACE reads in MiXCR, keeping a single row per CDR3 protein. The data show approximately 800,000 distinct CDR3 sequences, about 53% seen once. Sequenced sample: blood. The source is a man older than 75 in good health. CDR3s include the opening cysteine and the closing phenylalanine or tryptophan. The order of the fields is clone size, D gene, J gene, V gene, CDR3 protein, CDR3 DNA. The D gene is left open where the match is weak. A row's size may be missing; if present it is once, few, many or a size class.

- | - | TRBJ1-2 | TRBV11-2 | CASSKRTKDYGYTF | TGTGCCAGCAGCAAACGTACGAAGGACTATGGCTACACCTTC
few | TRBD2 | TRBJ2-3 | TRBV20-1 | CSAFRTSGRSTGYAYF | TGCAGTGCTTTCCGGACTAGCGGGAGGAGCACGGGATACGCGTATTTT
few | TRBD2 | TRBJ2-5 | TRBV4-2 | CASSQVGTSSYEQYF | TGTGCCAGCAGCCAAGTCGGGACTAGCAGTTATGAGCAGTACTTC
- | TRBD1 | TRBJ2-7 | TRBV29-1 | CSVASYRGREQYF | TGCAGCGTTGCCTCGTACAGGGGTCGGGAGCAGTACTTC
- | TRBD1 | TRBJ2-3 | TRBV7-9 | CAVQGARTDTQYF | TGTGCCGTCCAGGGGGCTCGCACAGATACGCAGTATTTT
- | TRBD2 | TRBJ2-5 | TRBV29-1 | CSVEELAGEVSNEQYF | TGCAGCGTTGAAGAGCTAGCGGGAGAGGTATCCAATGAGCAGTACTTC
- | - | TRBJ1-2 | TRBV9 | CASSSHGGDGYTF | TGTGCCAGCAGCTCTCACGGGGGCGATGGCTACACCTTC
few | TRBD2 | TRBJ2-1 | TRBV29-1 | CSALRTSGSLTYNEQFF | TGCAGCGCCCTCCGGACTAGCGGGAGTCTAACCTACAATGAGCAGTTCTTC
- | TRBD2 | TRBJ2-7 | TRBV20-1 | CSARDYPGDSGRREQYF | TGCAGTGCTAGAGATTACCCAGGGGACAGCGGGAGGCGCGAGCAGTACTTC
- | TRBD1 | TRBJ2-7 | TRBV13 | CASSLGLRGRLYEQYF | TGTGCCAGCAGCTTAGGCCTGAGGGGGCGCTTGTACGAGCAGTACTTC
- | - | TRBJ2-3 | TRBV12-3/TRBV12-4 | CASSGGRWDRYAYF | TGTGCCAGCTCAGGCGGGAGGTGGGACAGATACGCGTATTTT
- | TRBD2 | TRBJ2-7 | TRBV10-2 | CASSELLGGREGAYEQYF | TGCGCCAGCAGTGAGCTCTTAGGGGGGCGGGAGGGGGCCTACGAGCAGTACTTC
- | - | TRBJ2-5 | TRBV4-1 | CASSQEGGDQETQYF | TGCGCCAGCAGCCAAGAAGGGGGGGATCAAGAGACTCAGTACTTC
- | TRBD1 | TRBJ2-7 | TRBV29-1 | CSVEPPTGPNSYEQYF | TGCAGCGTGGAACCTCCGACAGGGCCGAATTCCTACGAGCAGTACTTC
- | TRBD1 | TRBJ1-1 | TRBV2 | CAGSPGQLNTEAFF | TGTGCCGGATCCCCGGGACAGTTGAACACTGAAGCTTTCTTT
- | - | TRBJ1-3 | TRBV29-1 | CSVTGNPGNTIYF | TGCAGCGTCACAGGGAACCCTGGAAACACCATATATTTT
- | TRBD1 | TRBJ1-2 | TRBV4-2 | CASSQDGTGGDYGYTF | TGTGCCAGCAGCCAAGATGGGACAGGGGGAGACTATGGCTACACCTTC
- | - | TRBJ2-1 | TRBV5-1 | CASSSLAVDSSYNEQFF | TGCGCCAGCAGCTCGTTAGCGGTCGATAGCTCCTACAATGAGCAGTTCTTC
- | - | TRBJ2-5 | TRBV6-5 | CAGNRVPETQYF | TGTGCCGGCAACCGGGTCCCAGAGACCCAGTACTTC
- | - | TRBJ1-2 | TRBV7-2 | CASLQRDDYGYTF | TGTGCCAGCCTACAGAGGGATGACTATGGCTACACCTTC
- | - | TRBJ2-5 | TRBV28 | CASSLGLLAREETQYF | TGTGCCAGCAGTTTAGGGTTACTCGCCCGGGAAGAGACCCAGTACTTC
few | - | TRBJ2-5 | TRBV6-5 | CASSLSGGKETQYF | TGTGCCAGCAGTTTGAGCGGCGGAAAAGAGACCCAGTACTTC
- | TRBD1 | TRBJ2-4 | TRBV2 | CASSEIGTGGDIQYF | TGTGCCAGCAGTGAAATCGGGACAGGGGGGGACATTCAGTACTTC
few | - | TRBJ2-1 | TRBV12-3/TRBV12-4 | CASSLVALGEQFF | TGTGCCAGCAGTTTAGTCGCTTTAGGAGAGCAGTTCTTC
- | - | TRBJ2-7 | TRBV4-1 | CASSQVTGAQYEQYF | TGCGCCAGCAGCCAAGTTACAGGAGCCCAGTACGAGCAGTACTTC
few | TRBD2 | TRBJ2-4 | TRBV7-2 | CASSLVSASGKLAKNIQYF | TGTGCCAGCAGCTTAGTTTCGGCTAGCGGGAAATTAGCCAAAAACATTCAGTACTTC
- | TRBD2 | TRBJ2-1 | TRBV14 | CASSPPTGRGLYNEQFF | TGTGCCAGCAGCCCACCAACCGGGCGGGGACTATACAATGAGCAGTTCTTC
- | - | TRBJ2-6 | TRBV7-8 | CASSLAVRHRGTNVLTF | TGTGCCAGCAGCTTAGCAGTGCGACACAGAGGTACCAACGTCCTGACTTTC
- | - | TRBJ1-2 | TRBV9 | CASSPEEFYGYTF | TGTGCCAGCAGCCCGGAGGAGTTCTATGGCTACACCTTC
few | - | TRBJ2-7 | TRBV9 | CASSVGQGGDEQYF | TGTGCCAGCAGCGTAGGACAGGGAGGGGACGAGCAGTACTTC
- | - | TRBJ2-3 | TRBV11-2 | CASSPPGGYAYF | TGTGCCAGCAGCCCCCCCGGAGGATACGCGTATTTT
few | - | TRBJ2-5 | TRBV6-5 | CASSYGRELGEQYF | TGTGCCAGCAGTTACGGTCGGGAGCTCGGGGAGCAGTACTTC
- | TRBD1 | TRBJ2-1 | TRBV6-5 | CASSRQGDRANEQFF | TGTGCCAGCAGTCGCCAAGGCGACAGGGCAAATGAGCAGTTCTTC
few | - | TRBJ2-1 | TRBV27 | CASRRGHDRSSYNEQFF | TGTGCCAGCCGTCGGGGCCACGACAGGAGCTCCTACAATGAGCAGTTCTTC
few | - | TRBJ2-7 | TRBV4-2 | CASSQGREGATYEQYF | TGTGCCAGCAGCCAAGGGAGGGAGGGGGCCACATACGAGCAGTACTTC
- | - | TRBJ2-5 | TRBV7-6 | CASSLVEGSETQYF | TGTGCCAGCAGCTTAGTAGAGGGTTCGGAGACCCAGTACTTC
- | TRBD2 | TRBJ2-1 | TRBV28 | CASSLPSSGAYNEQFF | TGTGCCAGCAGTTTACCCTCTAGCGGAGCCTACAATGAGCAGTTCTTC
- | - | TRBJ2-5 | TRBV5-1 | CASSLDRVGDQETQYF | TGCGCCAGCAGCTTGGACCGAGTGGGAGACCAAGAGACCCAGTACTTC
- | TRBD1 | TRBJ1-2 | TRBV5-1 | CASSRPGQGDGYTF | TGCGCCAGCAGCCGTCCGGGACAGGGGGATGGCTACACCTTC
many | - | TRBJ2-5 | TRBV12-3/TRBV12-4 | CASSGAGETQYF | TGTGCCAGCAGTGGGGCGGGAGAGACCCAGTACTTC
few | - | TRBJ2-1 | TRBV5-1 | CASSSGTLSYNEQFF | TGCGCCAGCAGCTCTGGGACTCTCTCCTACAATGAGCAGTTCTTC
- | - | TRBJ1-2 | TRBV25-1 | CASRDPGGYTF | TGTGCCAGCCGGGACCCAGGCGGCTACACCTTC
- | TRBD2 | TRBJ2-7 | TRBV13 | CASSARTSSYNEQYF | TGTGCCAGCAGCGCACGGACTAGCTCCTACAATGAGCAGTACTTC
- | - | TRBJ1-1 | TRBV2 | CASLSQLNTEAFF | TGTGCCAGCTTGAGCCAGCTGAACACTGAAGCTTTCTTT
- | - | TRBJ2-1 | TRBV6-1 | CASMVDISYNEQFF | TGTGCCAGCATGGTGGACATCTCCTACAATGAGCAGTTCTTC
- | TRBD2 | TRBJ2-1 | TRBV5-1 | CASSLRPSGSDEQFF | TGCGCCAGCAGCTTGCGGCCTAGCGGGAGCGATGAGCAGTTCTTC
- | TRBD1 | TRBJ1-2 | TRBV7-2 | CASSQDRGDYGYTF | TGTGCCAGCAGCCAGGACAGGGGGGACTATGGCTACACCTTC
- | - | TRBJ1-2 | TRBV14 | CASSPSSYGYTF | TGTGCCAGCAGCCCCTCGTCTTATGGCTACACCTTC
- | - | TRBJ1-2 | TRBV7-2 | CASSLFASDPPYGYTF | TGTGCCAGCAGCTTATTCGCTTCAGATCCCCCCTATGGCTACACCTTC
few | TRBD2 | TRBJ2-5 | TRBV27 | CASSFRTSGSDEQYF | TGTGCCAGCAGTTTCAGGACTAGCGGGAGTGATGAGCAGTACTTC
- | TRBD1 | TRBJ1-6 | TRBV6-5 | CASSYSPGGSSYNSPLHF | TGTGCCAGCAGTTACTCCCCAGGGGGGAGCTCCTATAATTCACCCCTCCACTTT
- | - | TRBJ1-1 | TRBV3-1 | CASSRGDRIEAFF | TGTGCCAGCAGCCGAGGGGACCGGATTGAAGCTTTCTTT
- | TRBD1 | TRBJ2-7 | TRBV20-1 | CSAREYGTGTYEQYF | TGCAGTGCTAGAGAGTACGGGACAGGGACCTACGAGCAGTACTTC
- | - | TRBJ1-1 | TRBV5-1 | CASSLEGATNTEAFF | TGCGCCAGCAGCTTGGAGGGCGCAACAAACACTGAAGCTTTCTTT
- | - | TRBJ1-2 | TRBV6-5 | CASSYSRSGSGRNYGYTF | TGTGCCAGCAGTTACTCACGATCGGGCTCAGGGCGCAACTATGGCTACACCTTC
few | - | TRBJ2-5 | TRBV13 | CASSYGRIGGQETQYF | TGTGCCAGCAGCTACGGACGGATAGGGGGCCAAGAGACCCAGTACTTC
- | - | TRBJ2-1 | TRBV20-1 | CSARVVGETQFF | TGCAGTGCTAGAGTCGTAGGGGAGACCCAGTTCTTC
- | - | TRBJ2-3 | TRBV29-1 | CSVWVGDTQYF | TGCAGCGTTTGGGTCGGAGATACGCAGTATTTT
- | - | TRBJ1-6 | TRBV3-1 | CASSQERDGESSYNSPLHF | TGTGCCAGCAGCCAAGAAAGAGATGGAGAGAGCTCCTATAATTCACCCCTCCACTTT